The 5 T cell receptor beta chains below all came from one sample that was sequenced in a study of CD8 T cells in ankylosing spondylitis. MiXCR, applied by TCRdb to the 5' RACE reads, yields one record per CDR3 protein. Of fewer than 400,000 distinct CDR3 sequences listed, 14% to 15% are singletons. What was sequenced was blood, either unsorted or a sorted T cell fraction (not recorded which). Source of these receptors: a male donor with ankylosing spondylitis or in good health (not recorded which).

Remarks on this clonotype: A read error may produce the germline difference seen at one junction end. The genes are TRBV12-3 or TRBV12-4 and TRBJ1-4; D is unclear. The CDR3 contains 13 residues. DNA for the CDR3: TGTGCCAGCAGTCTAAGCCTTCGTGAAAAACTGTCTTTT. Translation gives CASSLSLREKLSF.

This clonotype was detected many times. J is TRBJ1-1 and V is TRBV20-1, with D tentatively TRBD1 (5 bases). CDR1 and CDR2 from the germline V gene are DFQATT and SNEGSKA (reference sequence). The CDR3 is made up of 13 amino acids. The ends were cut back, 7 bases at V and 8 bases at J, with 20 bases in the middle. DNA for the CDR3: TGCAGTGTCCCTAGGGACCGCAATCCCGAAGCTTTCTTT. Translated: CSVPRDRNPEAFF.

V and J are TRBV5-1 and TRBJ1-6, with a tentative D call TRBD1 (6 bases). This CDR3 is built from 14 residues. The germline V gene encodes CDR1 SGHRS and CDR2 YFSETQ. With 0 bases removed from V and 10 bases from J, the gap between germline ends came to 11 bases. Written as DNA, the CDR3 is TGCGCCAGCAGCTTGGGGGACAATACCTCACCCCTCCACTTT. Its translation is CASSLGDNTSPLHF.

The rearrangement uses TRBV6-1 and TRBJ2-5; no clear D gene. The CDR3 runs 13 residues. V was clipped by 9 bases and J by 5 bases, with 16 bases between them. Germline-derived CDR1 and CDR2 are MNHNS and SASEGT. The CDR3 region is CARSRRVWETQYF. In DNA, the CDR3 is TGTGCCAGAAGTAGGAGAGTGTGGGAGACCCAGTACTTC.

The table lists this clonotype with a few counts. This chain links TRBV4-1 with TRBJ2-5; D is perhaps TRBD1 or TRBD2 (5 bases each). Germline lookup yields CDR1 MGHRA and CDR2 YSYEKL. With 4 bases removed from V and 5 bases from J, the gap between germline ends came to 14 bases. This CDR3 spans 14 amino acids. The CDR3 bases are TGCGCCAGCAGCCTAGGGGAGATTAGGGAGACCCAGTACTTC. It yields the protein CASSLGEIRETQYF.